Below, 16 T cell receptor beta chains from the same sample are listed, as sequenced in a study of T cells in Graves' hyperthyroidism and ophthalmopathy. TCR beta CDR3 regions were amplified from RNA transcripts. The HTBI set primed first-round TCR CDR3 RT-PCR. TCRdb reprocessed the multiplex PCR reads via MiXCR and lists one record per CDR3 protein. Counted here are 480,000 or so distinct CDR3 sequences, about 45% occurring once; the ten biggest clones make up about 40%. The sequenced sample was peripheral blood or thyroid tissue (not recorded which). The receptors stem from an adult woman with Graves' disease, either hyperthyroidism or ophthalmopathy (not recorded which).

The genes are TRBV30 and TRBJ2-5; D assignment may be TRBD1 or TRBD2 (6 bases each). Germline V lookup: CDR1 GTSNPN, CDR2 SVGIG (reference sequence). V was shortened by 8 bases and J by 5 bases, with 24 bases between the two germline ends. The CDR3 runs to 15 residues. CDR3 amino acids: CASSGPGALGETQYF. CDR3 nucleotide sequence: TGTGCCAGCAGCGGTCCGGGGGCGCTGGGGGAGACCCAGTACTTC.

This clonotype has more than one count but fewer than ten. The CDR3 DNA is TGTGCCAGCAGCCAAGACTCGACAGGAGATAATTCACCCCTCCACTTT. As protein: CASSQDSTGDNSPLHF. This chain joins TRBV7-9 and TRBJ1-6, with a possible D match to TRBD1 (6 bases). Trimming took off 5 bases at V and 5 bases at J, with 16 bases between the two ends. The CDR3 totals 16 residues. From germline, CDR1 is SEHNR and CDR2 FQNEAQ (reference sequence).

The sample holds one count of this clonotype. J is TRBJ1-1 and V is TRBV5-1; D unresolved. Germline values: CDR1 SGHRS, CDR2 YFSETQ. V lost 0 bases and J 11 bases, leaving 14 bases between the germline ends. The CDR3 has 13 residues. The CDR3 loop reads CASSLAVGGMAFF. In DNA, the CDR3 is TGCGCCAGCAGCTTGGCAGTTGGAGGCATGGCTTTCTTT.

This clonotype showed up many times. The rearrangement uses TRBV12-3 or TRBV12-4 and TRBJ2-5, with 11 bases that match TRBD1. The CDR3 has 15 residues. The ends lost 6 bases at V and 5 bases at J; junction bases unmatched: 8. DNA for the CDR3: TGTGCCAGCAGCGTTGGGACAGGGGGTTTGGAGACCCAGTACTTC. Amino acid sequence: CASSVGTGGLETQYF.

The chain carries TRBV19 and TRBJ1-5; 7 positions agree with TRBD1. Germline V lookup: CDR1 LNHDA, CDR2 SQIVND (reference sequence). V lost 4 bases to trimming and J lost 4 bases; unmatched junction nucleotides: 10. The CDR3 length is 16 residues. The CDR3 protein is CASSTLQGRGNQPQHF. In nucleotides, the CDR3 is TGTGCCAGTAGTACTCTACAGGGGCGAGGAAATCAGCCCCAGCATTTT.

The gene calls are TRBV20-1 and TRBJ1-2; no firm D call. CDR3 length equals 12 residues. Germline V CDR1 and CDR2: DFQATT, SNEGSKA (reference sequence). The ends were cut back, 0 bases at V and 3 bases at J, with 5 bases in the middle. CDR3 coding DNA: TGCAGTGCTAGAGAGGGCGACTATGGCTACACCTTC. Protein: CSAREGDYGYTF.

This clonotype was recorded at least ten times. The chain is built from TRBV11-2 and TRBJ1-1, with TRBD1 as a possible D gene (5 bases). CDR1 is SGHAT, CDR2 FQNNGV, per germline. V dropped 4 bases and J dropped 8 bases, with 11 bases sitting between them. The CDR3 length is 12 residues. The CDR3 DNA reads TGTGCCAGCAGCTCGTGGGGGTACGAAGCTTTCTTT. Amino acids: CASSSWGYEAFF. The full variable domain, with the rest looked up from reference TRBV11-2 and TRBJ1-1, is EAGVAQSPRYKIIEKRQSVAFWCNPISGHATLYWYQQILGQGPKLLIQFQNNGVVDDSQLPKDRFSAERLKGVDSTLKIQPAKLEDSAVYLCASSSWGYEAFFGQGTRLTVV.

Concerning this clonotype: A much larger clone is a single base away; this may be a read error. This rearrangement joins TRBV7-2 to TRBJ1-5; D is possibly TRBD1 (5 bases). Germline CDR1 reads SGHTA; CDR2 reads FQGNSA. This CDR3 region has 17 residues. CDR3: CASSSSLDSSSNQPQRF. CDR3 sequence (DNA): TGTGCCAGCAGCTCATCACTTGACAGCTCTAGCAATCAGCCCCAGCGTTTT.

CDR3 region: CASSVAGSSPLHF. In DNA, the CDR3 is TGTGCCAGCAGCGTAGCGGGGAGTTCACCCCTCCACTTT. The chain has TRBV9 and TRBJ1-6; D is uncertain. The CDR3 runs 13 residues. Trimming left V 0 bases short and J 9 bases short, with 7 bases between. The V gene's germline CDR1 is SGDLS and CDR2 YYNGEE.

The chain links TRBV7-8 to TRBJ1-2; no reliable D call. V shed 3 bases and J shed 0 bases, with 14 bases lying between them. The CDR3 loop spans 16 amino acids. Germline lookup yields CDR1 SGHVS and CDR2 FQNEAQ. The CDR3 loop is CASSLARVPANYGYTF. CDR3 bases: TGTGCCAGCAGCTTGGCGCGGGTACCGGCTAACTATGGCTACACCTTC.

This clonotype came up once. This chain uses TRBV7-9 with TRBJ2-5; tentative D call: TRBD2 (5 bases). Between the trimmed V and J ends, which lost 7 bases and 2 bases, there was a span of 14 bases. The CDR3 contains 14 residues. Germline values: CDR1 SEHNR, CDR2 FQNEAQ (reference sequence). For the CDR3, the DNA is TGTGCCAGCACCCTCAGCGGCCGACAAGAGACCCAGTACTTC. Its translation is CASTLSGRQETQYF. The full variable domain, its missing parts supplied by reference TRBV7-9 and TRBJ2-5, is DTGVSQNPRHKITKRGQNVTFRCDPISEHNRLYWYRQTLGQGPEFLTYFQNEAQLEKSRLLSDRFSAERPKGSFSTLEIQRTEQGDSAMYLCASTLSGRQETQYFGPGTRLLVL.

This clonotype was seen at least ten times. J is TRBJ2-7 and V is TRBV9; tentatively, D is TRBD1 (5 bases). The CDR3 spans 14 residues. V lost 1 base and J 3 bases, leaving 11 bases between the germline ends. The germline V gene encodes CDR1 SGDLS and CDR2 YYNGEE. The CDR3 is CASSVLNRLYEQYF. The CDR3 coding sequence is TGTGCCAGCAGCGTACTCAACAGGCTCTACGAGCAGTACTTC.

V is TRBV7-9 and J is TRBJ2-7, with no clear D. CDR1 and CDR2 from the germline V gene are SEHNR and FQNEAQ (reference sequence). The germline V and J ends were trimmed by 5 bases and 3 bases, with 14 bases remaining between them. This CDR3 is built from 14 residues. The CDR3 nucleotides are TGTGCCAGCAGCCAATCGGCGATGGGCTACGAGCAGTACTTC. This sequence encodes CASSQSAMGYEQYF.

This clonotype occurred many times. This chain joins TRBV9 and TRBJ2-3; D uncertain. V gave up 4 bases and J gave up 6 bases, with 9 bases separating them. The CDR3 covers 12 residues. In germline, CDR1 is SGDLS, CDR2 YYNGEE. The CDR3 region has the DNA TGTGCCAGCAGCTCCGTTGGGGATACGCAGTATTTT. It is translated as CASSSVGDTQYF.

As concerns this clonotype: The final CDR3 position lacks the conserved phenylalanine or tryptophan, pointing to a likely read error. It is unclear where the CDR3 begins or ends on the DNA, so no DNA is shown, and the CDR3 is as TCRdb lists it. J is TRBJ1-6 and V is TRBV2; the D segment call TRBD1 is taken from the table without a DNA check. The length of the CDR3 is 14 amino acids, counting both ends. CDR1 SNHLY and CDR2 FYNNEI come from the germline V gene. CDR3 amino acids: CASSVDRGDSPLQS.

The chain couples TRBV7-9 to TRBJ2-1; 8 bases are a match to TRBD2. The V gene's germline CDR1 is SEHNR and CDR2 FQNEAQ (reference sequence). This CDR3 is built from 15 residues. Losses at the gene ends were 5 bases for V and 8 bases for J; bases not matched to a gene: 11. CDR3 region: CASSREGLLSDEQFF. Here the CDR3 DNA reads TGTGCCAGCAGCCGGGAGGGGCTACTCTCGGATGAGCAGTTCTTC. The full variable domain, with the rest looked up from reference TRBV7-9 and TRBJ2-1, is DTGVSQNPRHKITKRGQNVTFRCDPISEHNRLYWYRQTLGQGPEFLTYFQNEAQLEKSRLLSDRFSAERPKGSFSTLEIQRTEQGDSAMYLCASSREGLLSDEQFFGPGTRLTVL.